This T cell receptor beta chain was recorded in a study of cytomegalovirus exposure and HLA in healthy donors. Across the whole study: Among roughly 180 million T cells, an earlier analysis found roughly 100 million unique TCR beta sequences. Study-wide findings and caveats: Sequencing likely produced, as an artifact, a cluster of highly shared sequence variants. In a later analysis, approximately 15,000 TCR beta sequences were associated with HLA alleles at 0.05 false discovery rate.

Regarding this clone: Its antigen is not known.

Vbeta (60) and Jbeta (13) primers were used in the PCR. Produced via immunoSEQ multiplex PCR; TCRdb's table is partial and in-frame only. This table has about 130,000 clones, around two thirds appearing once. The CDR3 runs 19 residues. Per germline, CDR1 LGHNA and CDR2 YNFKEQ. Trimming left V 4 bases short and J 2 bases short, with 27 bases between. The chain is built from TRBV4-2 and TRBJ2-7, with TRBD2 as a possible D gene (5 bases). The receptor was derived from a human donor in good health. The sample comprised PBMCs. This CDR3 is CASSRASQRGSSQAYEQYF. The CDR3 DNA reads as TGTGCCAGCAGCCGCGCCAGCCAAAGAGGGTCTAGTCAGGCCTACGAGCAGTACTTC.